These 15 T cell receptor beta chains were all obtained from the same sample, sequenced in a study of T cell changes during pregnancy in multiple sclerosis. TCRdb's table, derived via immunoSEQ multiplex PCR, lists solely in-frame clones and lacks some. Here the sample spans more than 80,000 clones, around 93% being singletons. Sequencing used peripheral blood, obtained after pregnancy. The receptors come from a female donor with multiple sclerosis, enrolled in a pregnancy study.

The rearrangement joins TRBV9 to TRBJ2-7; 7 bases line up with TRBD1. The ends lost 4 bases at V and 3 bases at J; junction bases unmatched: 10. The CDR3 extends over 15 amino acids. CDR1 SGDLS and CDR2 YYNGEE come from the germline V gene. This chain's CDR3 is CASSLTGTEDYEQYF. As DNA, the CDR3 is TGTGCCAGCAGCTTAACCGGGACAGAGGACTACGAGCAGTACTTC.

The CDR3 sequence: CASSELQGNNSPLHF. CDR3 sequence (DNA): TGTGCCAGCAGCGAGCTACAGGGGAATAATTCACCCCTCCACTTT. The chain carries TRBV7-9 and TRBJ1-6, with 7 bases identical to TRBD1. Unmatched junction bases numbered 6, after V lost 5 bases and J lost 5 bases. CDR3 size: 15 residues. In germline, CDR1 is SEHNR, CDR2 FQNEAQ (reference sequence).

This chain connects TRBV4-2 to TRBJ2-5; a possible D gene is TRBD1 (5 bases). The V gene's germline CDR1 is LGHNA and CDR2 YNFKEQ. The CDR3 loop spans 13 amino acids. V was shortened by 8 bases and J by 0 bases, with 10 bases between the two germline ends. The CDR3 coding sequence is TGTGCCAGCGCACAGACAGACCAAGAGACCCAGTACTTC. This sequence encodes CASAQTDQETQYF.

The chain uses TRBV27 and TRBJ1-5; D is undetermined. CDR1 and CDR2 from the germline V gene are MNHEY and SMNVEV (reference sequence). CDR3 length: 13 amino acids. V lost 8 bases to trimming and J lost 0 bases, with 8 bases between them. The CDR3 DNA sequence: TGTGCCAGCGCCGAGCATAGCAATCAGCCCCAGCATTTT. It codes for CASAEHSNQPQHF.

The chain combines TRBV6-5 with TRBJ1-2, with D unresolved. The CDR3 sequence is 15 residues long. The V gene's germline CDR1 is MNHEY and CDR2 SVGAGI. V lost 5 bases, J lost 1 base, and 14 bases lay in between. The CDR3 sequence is CASSTRGRVNYGYTF. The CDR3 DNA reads TGTGCCAGCAGTACCCGGGGTAGGGTTAACTATGGCTACACCTTC.

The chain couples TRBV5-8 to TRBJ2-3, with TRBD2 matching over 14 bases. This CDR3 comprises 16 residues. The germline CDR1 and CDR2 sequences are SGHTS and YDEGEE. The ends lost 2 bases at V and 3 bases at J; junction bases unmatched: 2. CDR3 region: CASSLGTSGSTDTQYF. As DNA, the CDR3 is TGTGCCAGCAGCTTAGGGACTAGCGGGAGTACAGATACGCAGTATTTT.

The CDR3 loop is CASSEAYLGYNGNEQFF. CDR3 bases: TGTGCCAGCAGTGAGGCCTATCTAGGATATAACGGGAATGAGCAGTTCTTC. The chain combines TRBV2 with TRBJ2-1; the D is unclear. Trimming cost V 3 bases and J 7 bases, with 22 bases left between them. Germline CDR1 SNHLY, CDR2 FYNNEI. The CDR3 runs to 17 residues.

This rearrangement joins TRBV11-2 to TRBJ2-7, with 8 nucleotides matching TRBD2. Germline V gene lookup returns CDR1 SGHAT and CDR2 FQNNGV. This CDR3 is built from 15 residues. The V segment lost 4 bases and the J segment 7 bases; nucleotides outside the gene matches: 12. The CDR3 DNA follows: TGTGCCAGCAGCTCTACATCAGCGGGAGTGGGAGAGCAGTACTTC. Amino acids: CASSSTSAGVGEQYF.

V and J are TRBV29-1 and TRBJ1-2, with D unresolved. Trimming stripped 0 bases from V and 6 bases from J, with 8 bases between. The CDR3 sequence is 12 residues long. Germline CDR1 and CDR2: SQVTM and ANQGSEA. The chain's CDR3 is CSVEDPKHGYTF. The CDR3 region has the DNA TGCAGCGTTGAAGACCCTAAGCATGGCTACACCTTC.

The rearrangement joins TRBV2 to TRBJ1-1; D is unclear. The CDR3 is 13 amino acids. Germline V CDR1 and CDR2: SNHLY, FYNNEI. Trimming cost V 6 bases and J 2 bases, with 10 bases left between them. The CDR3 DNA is TGTGCCAGCAGAGCGGGAATAAACACTGAAGCTTTCTTT. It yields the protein CASRAGINTEAFF.

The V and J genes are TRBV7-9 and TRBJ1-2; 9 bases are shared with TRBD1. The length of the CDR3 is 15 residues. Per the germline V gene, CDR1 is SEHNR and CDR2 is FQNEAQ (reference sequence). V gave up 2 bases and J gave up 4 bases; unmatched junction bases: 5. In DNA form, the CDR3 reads TGTGCCAGCAGCTTAACAGGGGGCGAGGGCTATGGCTACACCTTC. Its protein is CASSLTGGEGYGYTF.

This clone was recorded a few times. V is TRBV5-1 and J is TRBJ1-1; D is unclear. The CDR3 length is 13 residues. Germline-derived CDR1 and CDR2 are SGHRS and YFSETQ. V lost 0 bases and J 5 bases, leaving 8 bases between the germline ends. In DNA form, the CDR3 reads TGCGCCAGCAGCTTGGACGGTTGGACTGAAGCTTTCTTT. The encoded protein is CASSLDGWTEAFF.

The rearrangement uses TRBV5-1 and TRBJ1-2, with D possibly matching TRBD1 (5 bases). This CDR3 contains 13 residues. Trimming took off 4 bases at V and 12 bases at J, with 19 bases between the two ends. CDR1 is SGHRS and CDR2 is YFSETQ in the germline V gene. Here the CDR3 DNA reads TGCGCCAGCAGCCTGCCGGGACTCAAAAGCCACACCTTC. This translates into CASSLPGLKSHTF.

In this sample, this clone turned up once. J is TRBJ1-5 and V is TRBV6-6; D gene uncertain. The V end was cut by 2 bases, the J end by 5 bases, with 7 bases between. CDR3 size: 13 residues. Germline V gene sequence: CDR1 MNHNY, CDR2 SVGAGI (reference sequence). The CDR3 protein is CASSYGQDQPQHF. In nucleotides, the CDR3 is TGTGCCAGCAGTTACGGGCAGGATCAGCCCCAGCATTTT.

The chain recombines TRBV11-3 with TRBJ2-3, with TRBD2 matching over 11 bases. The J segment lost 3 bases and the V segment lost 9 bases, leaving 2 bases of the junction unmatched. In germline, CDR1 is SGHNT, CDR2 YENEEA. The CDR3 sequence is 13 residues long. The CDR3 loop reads CASSGGVTDTQYF. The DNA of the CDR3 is TGTGCCAGTAGCGGGGGGGTTACAGATACGCAGTATTTT.